This TCR beta chain was found in a study of shared clonotypes between healthy human individuals. In the case of this clone: The target antigen is unknown.

After removal of 6 bases from V and 7 bases from J, the junction contained 15 bases not matched to a gene. Germline V gene lookup returns CDR1 SNHLY and CDR2 FYNNEI. The CDR3 sequence is 16 residues long. Profiled with immunoSEQ multiplex PCR; TCRdb holds only in-frame clones, not every one. Of 2,100,000 or so clones listed, nearly 97% are singletons. Regarding the study as a whole: Relative to clonotypes present in all four donors, those not shared had lower generation probabilities.

The gene calls are TRBV2 and TRBJ2-1, with 7 bases identical to TRBD2. Sequences were obtained from naive CD4+ T cells sorted from blood. Subset denoted: CD45RA+ positively selected. The origin of this receptor is a young man in good health. The CDR3 here is CASRDGAGRGMNEQFF. In nucleotides, the CDR3 is TGTGCCAGCAGAGACGGAGCGGGAAGGGGTATGAATGAGCAGTTCTTC.